A selection of T cell receptor beta chains follows, all from one sample in a study of blood T cell repertoires in COVID-19. The repertoire was sequenced with immunoSEQ multiplex PCR; TCRdb's copy has only in-frame clones and lacks some. Of about 250,000 clones in the sample, 88% were seen once. The sequenced sample was PBMCs or T cells enriched from blood (not recorded which). All receptors come from a woman aged 40 to 50 who had been exposed to COVID-19. Both conserved end residues are part of each CDR3. A D gene is named only where the DNA matches it firmly. The size field is filled for only some rows; it gives once, few, many or a size class.

>-|-|TRBV5-1|TRBJ2-1
TGCGCCAGCAGCTTGCTCTTTCTAATCGAGCAGTTCTTC
CASSLLFLIEQFF
>-|few|TRBV7-8|TRBJ1-1
TGTGCCAGCAGCAAATCCAGACAGGTTATGAACACTGAAGCTTTCTTT
CASSKSRQVMNTEAFF
>TRBD1|-|TRBV29-1|TRBJ1-2
TGCAGCGGGGGGGACAGCTTCTATGGCTACACCTTC
CSGGDSFYGYTF
>TRBD1|-|TRBV4-2|TRBJ1-3
TGTGCCAGCAGCCAAGATCTCCCCTCGGGACAGGGGGCTGGAAACACCATATATTTT
CASSQDLPSGQGAGNTIYF
>-|-|TRBV5-1|TRBJ1-2
TGCGCCAGCAGCTTGACAGACTATGGCTACACCTTC
CASSLTDYGYTF
>TRBD1|-|TRBV9|TRBJ2-1
TGTGCCAGCAGCGTTTGGGACAGGGTTTCCTACAATGAGCAGTTCTTC
CASSVWDRVSYNEQFF
>-|-|TRBV5-1|TRBJ1-4
TGCGCCAGCAGCCCATCGGGAGACAGTAATGAAAAACTGTTTTTT
CASSPSGDSNEKLFF
>TRBD1|-|TRBV5-5|TRBJ2-2
TGTGCCAGCAGCCCGATGGACAGGCCAAGGGAGCTGTTTTTT
CASSPMDRPRELFF
>-|-|TRBV15|TRBJ1-1
TGTGCCACCAGCAGAGACGCGGTCGACACTGAAGCTTTCTTT
CATSRDAVDTEAFF
>TRBD1|once|TRBV20-1|TRBJ2-7
TGCAGTGCTACTGATGACAGGGGAAAAATGATTACCTACGAGCAGTACTTC
CSATDDRGKMITYEQYF
>TRBD2|-|TRBV7-2|TRBJ2-7
TGTGCCAGCAGCTTAGATCGGAGGACTAGGGGCCACGAGCAGTACTTC
CASSLDRRTRGHEQYF
>TRBD1|once|TRBV7-2|TRBJ1-2
TGTGCCAGCAGCTTTTTAACAGGGGGTATTGATGGCTACACCTTC
CASSFLTGGIDGYTF
>TRBD1|-|TRBV27|TRBJ2-1
TGTGCCAGCAGTCCACAGGGGGCGTACAATGAGCAGTTCTTC
CASSPQGAYNEQFF
>TRBD2|-|TRBV4-2|TRBJ2-1
TGTGCCAGCAGCCAAGCCAGTAGCGGGGATGAGCAGTTCTTC
CASSQASSGDEQFF
>TRBD1|few|TRBV6-5|TRBJ2-3
TGTGCCAGCAGTTCCGGGACAGGCTCAGATACGCAGTATTTT
CASSSGTGSDTQYF
>-|-|TRBV5-4|TRBJ2-2
TGTGCCAGCAGTTTTGGTCCCTCGGGTCGTATTTCCGGGGAGCTGTTTTTT
CASSFGPSGRISGELFF
>TRBD1|-|TRBV23-1|TRBJ1-6
TGCGCCAGCAGTCAATCAGGGGATCCGGACAGGGGCTCACCCCTCCACTTT
CASSQSGDPDRGSPLHF
>-|once|TRBV21-1|TRBJ2-5
TGTGCCAGCAGCCGATGGGGAGCGGAAGAGACCCAGTACTTC
CASSRWGAEETQYF
>-|-|TRBV11-2|TRBJ2-6
TGTGCCAGCAGCTTCGCCCCCAGCGTCAGCTCTGGGGCCAACGTCCTGACTTTC
CASSFAPSVSSGANVLTF
>-|-|TRBV9|TRBJ2-1
TGTGCCAGCAGCCCCACAGGAGGGAGAGGGACCTACAATGAGCAGTTCTTC
CASSPTGGRGTYNEQFF
>-|-|TRBV3-1/TRBV3-2|TRBJ1-3
TGTGCCAGCAGCCAAGGAGGTCTTAGCTCTGGAAACACCATATATTTT
CASSQGGLSSGNTIYF
>TRBD1|once|TRBV19|TRBJ1-5
TGTGCCACCCAGGGGGGACAGAGCCATCAGCCCCAGCATTTT
CATQGGQSHQPQHF
>TRBD1|-|TRBV30|TRBJ1-4
TGTGCCTGGGACAGGGGAGAACATGAAAAACTGTTTTTT
CAWDRGEHEKLFF
>-|-|TRBV28|TRBJ1-1
TGTGCCAGCAGTCCCCTAGGGGGAAGCACTGAAGCTTTCTTT
CASSPLGGSTEAFF
>-|-|TRBV19|TRBJ2-3
TGTGCCAGTACCGTCCGCGAATTAACAGATACGCAGTATTTT
CASTVRELTDTQYF
>-|-|TRBV18|TRBJ1-6
TGTGCCAGCTCACAGAACAGGGCCGACTCCTATAATTCACCCCTCCACTTT
CASSQNRADSYNSPLHF
>TRBD1|-|TRBV10-3|TRBJ1-1
TGTGCCATCAGGGGACAGGGGGCTAACACTGAAGCTTTCTTT
CAIRGQGANTEAFF
>TRBD2|once|TRBV9|TRBJ2-3
TGTGCCAGCAGCAAACCGGGGGGAGATACGCAGTATTTT
CASSKPGGDTQYF
>TRBD1|-|TRBV4-3|TRBJ2-7
TGCGCCAGCAGCCACTTCAATCCGGGACAGGGGTTGATCTACGAGCAGTACTTC
CASSHFNPGQGLIYEQYF
>-|-|TRBV19|TRBJ2-5
TGTGCCAGTAGTATGGAGGCCAGGGGATCGGAGACCCAGTACTTC
CASSMEARGSETQYF
>TRBD2|-|TRBV14|TRBJ2-3
TGTGCCAGCAGCGCGGGGGGGCCCATAGATACGCAGTATTTT
CASSAGGPIDTQYF
>-|-|TRBV12-5|TRBJ1-5
TGTGCTAGTGGTTTGGACTGGGAGCGGCAGCATTTT
CASGLDWERQHF
>TRBD1|once|TRBV5-1|TRBJ1-4
TGCGCCAGCAACTCTAGCCTCAGGGGGCTTTCTGAAAAACTGTTTTTT
CASNSSLRGLSEKLFF
>TRBD1|-|TRBV6-5|TRBJ1-6
TGTGCCAGCGCAGGGGGCCTGGATTCACCCCTCCACTTT
CASAGGLDSPLHF
>-|-|TRBV7-9|TRBJ2-1
TGTGCCAGCAGCTCGAGTTCCTACAATGAGCAGTTCTTC
CASSSSSYNEQFF
>-|once|TRBV7-3|TRBJ2-1
TGTGCCAGCAGCTTAAATGGGGACACCTCCTACAATGAGCAGTTCTTC
CASSLNGDTSYNEQFF
>TRBD1|-|TRBV27|TRBJ1-6
TGTGCCAGCAGAGGGACAGCTAATTCACCCCTCCACTTT
CASRGTANSPLHF
>TRBD1|-|TRBV5-6|TRBJ1-1
TGTGCCAGCAGCTCCGGGACAGACGAGACTGAAGCTTTCTTT
CASSSGTDETEAFF
>-|-|TRBV7-9|TRBJ1-1
TGTGCCAGCAGCTTACTTCAGGGGAACACTGAAGCTTTCTTT
CASSLLQGNTEAFF
>-|-|TRBV2|TRBJ1-1
TGTGCCAGCAGTGGAGGCGGTCGAGCTTTCTTT
CASSGGGRAFF
>-|-|TRBV7-2|TRBJ2-5
TGTGCCAGCAGAACGGGTAGCGGAGAGACCCAGTACTTC
CASRTGSGETQYF
>TRBD1|-|TRBV3-1/TRBV3-2|TRBJ1-2
TGTGCCAGCAGCCAAGTCGCGTGGGTGGGACAGGGGGCAGAAGGCTACACCTTC
CASSQVAWVGQGAEGYTF
>TRBD1|-|TRBV5-1|TRBJ1-1
TGTGCCAGCCGACAGGGAATTGCTATGAGGAACACTGAAGCTTTCTTT
CASRQGIAMRNTEAFF
>-|-|TRBV6-5|TRBJ1-3
TGTGCCAGCATGGGGACACCAGCTGGAAACACCATATATTTT
CASMGTPAGNTIYF
>-|-|TRBV5-6|TRBJ1-5
TGTGCCAGCAGCTTGGCCCCGACAGAGAATCAGCCCCAGCATTTT
CASSLAPTENQPQHF